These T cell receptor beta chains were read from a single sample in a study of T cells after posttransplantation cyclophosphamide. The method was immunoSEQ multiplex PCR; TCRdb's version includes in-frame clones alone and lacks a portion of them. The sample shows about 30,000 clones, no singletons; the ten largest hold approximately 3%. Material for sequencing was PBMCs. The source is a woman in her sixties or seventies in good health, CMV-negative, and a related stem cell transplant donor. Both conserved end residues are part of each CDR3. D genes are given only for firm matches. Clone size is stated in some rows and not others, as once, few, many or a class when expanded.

cdr3_nt: TGCGCCAGCAGTAAGACAGGGGACAACAGCTACACCTTC; cdr3_aa: CASSKTGDNSYTF; j_call: TRBJ1-2; clone_size: many; cdr3_length: 13; v_call: TRBV5-1; d_call: TRBD1
cdr3_nt: TGTGCCAGCAGCTCGGGACTAGCGGGTACCGGGGAGCTGTTTTTT; cdr3_aa: CASSSGLAGTGELFF; j_call: TRBJ2-2; clone_size: few; cdr3_length: 15; v_call: TRBV7-2; d_call: TRBD2
cdr3_nt: TGTGCCAGCAGCGCCGGACAGTTACAAGAGACCCAGTACTTC; cdr3_aa: CASSAGQLQETQYF; j_call: TRBJ2-5; clone_size: few; cdr3_length: 14; v_call: TRBV5-5; d_call: -
cdr3_nt: TGTGCCAGCTCACCAAGGGGTCGTGCTAATGAAAAACTGTTTTTT; cdr3_aa: CASSPRGRANEKLFF; j_call: TRBJ1-4; clone_size: many; cdr3_length: 15; v_call: TRBV18; d_call: -
cdr3_nt: TGCAGCGCCGGTGCGGGTCGGGCCAACGTCCTGACTTTC; cdr3_aa: CSAGAGRANVLTF; j_call: TRBJ2-6; clone_size: -; cdr3_length: 13; v_call: TRBV29-1; d_call: -
cdr3_nt: TGTGCCAGCAGCTTACAGGGATTGAGCTCTGGGGCCAACGTCCTGACTTTC; cdr3_aa: CASSLQGLSSGANVLTF; j_call: TRBJ2-6; clone_size: many; cdr3_length: 17; v_call: TRBV7-6; d_call: -
cdr3_nt: TGTGCCAGCAGCGGGGGACAGGGGGGATACAATGAGCAGTTCTTC; cdr3_aa: CASSGGQGGYNEQFF; j_call: TRBJ2-1; clone_size: few; cdr3_length: 15; v_call: TRBV9; d_call: TRBD1
cdr3_nt: TGCGCCAGCAGTGGGGGGACTAGCCGGGAGACCCAGTACTTC; cdr3_aa: CASSGGTSRETQYF; j_call: TRBJ2-5; clone_size: many; cdr3_length: 14; v_call: TRBV5-1; d_call: TRBD2
cdr3_nt: TGTGCCAGCAGCCGGACTAGTCCCGCAGATACGCAGTATTTT; cdr3_aa: CASSRTSPADTQYF; j_call: TRBJ2-3; clone_size: few; cdr3_length: 14; v_call: TRBV7-2; d_call: TRBD2
cdr3_nt: TGCGCCAGCAGCGCACAGGCCACCTACGAGCAGTACTTC; cdr3_aa: CASSAQATYEQYF; j_call: TRBJ2-7; clone_size: many; cdr3_length: 13; v_call: TRBV5-1; d_call: -
cdr3_nt: TGCGCCAGCAGCCCCAAGCCTTCCTACGAGCAGTACTTC; cdr3_aa: CASSPKPSYEQYF; j_call: TRBJ2-7; clone_size: many; cdr3_length: 13; v_call: TRBV4-3; d_call: -
cdr3_nt: TGTGCCAGCAGTGAATTGGGTGGGCCGACCCAGTACTTC; cdr3_aa: CASSELGGPTQYF; j_call: TRBJ2-5; clone_size: -; cdr3_length: 13; v_call: TRBV25-1; d_call: -
cdr3_nt: TGTGCCAGCAGTCAGATACAGGTCTATGGCTACACCTTC; cdr3_aa: CASSQIQVYGYTF; j_call: TRBJ1-2; clone_size: many; cdr3_length: 13; v_call: TRBV28; d_call: -
cdr3_nt: TGTGCCAGCAGTCAGCCGGGACAGGTGGCCGGGGAAAAACTGTTTTTT; cdr3_aa: CASSQPGQVAGEKLFF; j_call: TRBJ1-4; clone_size: many; cdr3_length: 16; v_call: TRBV28; d_call: TRBD1
cdr3_nt: TGTGCCAGCAGCTTCGAGGGGTCATATGGCTACACCTTC; cdr3_aa: CASSFEGSYGYTF; j_call: TRBJ1-2; clone_size: many; cdr3_length: 13; v_call: TRBV7-9; d_call: -
cdr3_nt: TGTGCCAGCAGTCACTATCGGGGGGTGAGAACTGAAGCTTTCTTT; cdr3_aa: CASSHYRGVRTEAFF; j_call: TRBJ1-1; clone_size: few; cdr3_length: 15; v_call: TRBV12-3/TRBV12-4; d_call: -
cdr3_nt: TGTGCCAGCTCACCCCGACTGGAGGAGACCCAGTACTTC; cdr3_aa: CASSPRLEETQYF; j_call: TRBJ2-5; clone_size: many; cdr3_length: 13; v_call: TRBV18; d_call: -
cdr3_nt: TGTGCCAGCAACCGACAGGGGATGAATCAGCCCCAGCATTTT; cdr3_aa: CASNRQGMNQPQHF; j_call: TRBJ1-5; clone_size: few; cdr3_length: 14; v_call: TRBV6-2/TRBV6-3; d_call: TRBD1
cdr3_nt: TGTGCCAGCAGACCCGAGGCAGGGAGTAGCAATCAGCCCCAGCATTTT; cdr3_aa: CASRPEAGSSNQPQHF; j_call: TRBJ1-5; clone_size: many; cdr3_length: 16; v_call: TRBV6-2/TRBV6-3; d_call: -
cdr3_nt: TGTGCCAGCAGCTCTTACTTTAGTCGCCCCAATGAGCAGTTCTTC; cdr3_aa: CASSSYFSRPNEQFF; j_call: TRBJ2-1; clone_size: many; cdr3_length: 15; v_call: TRBV11-3; d_call: -
cdr3_nt: TGTGCCAGCAGCGTTAGTGCGCACAATGAGCAGTTCTTC; cdr3_aa: CASSVSAHNEQFF; j_call: TRBJ2-1; clone_size: many; cdr3_length: 13; v_call: TRBV9; d_call: -
cdr3_nt: TGTGCCAGCAGACTCAGGGACGAGCAGTACTTC; cdr3_aa: CASRLRDEQYF; j_call: TRBJ2-7; clone_size: many; cdr3_length: 11; v_call: TRBV6-5; d_call: -
cdr3_nt: TGTGCCAGCAGTGCGTTACAGAGCAATCAGCCCCAGCATTTT; cdr3_aa: CASSALQSNQPQHF; j_call: TRBJ1-5; clone_size: few; cdr3_length: 14; v_call: TRBV6-1; d_call: -
cdr3_nt: TGCGCCAGCATCGACAGGGGGTTAGGCACCGGGGAGCTGTTTTTT; cdr3_aa: CASIDRGLGTGELFF; j_call: TRBJ2-2; clone_size: -; cdr3_length: 15; v_call: TRBV10-2; d_call: TRBD1
cdr3_nt: TGTGCCACCAGTGATTCGAGCAAGGGGCCAGATACGCAGTATTTT; cdr3_aa: CATSDSSKGPDTQYF; j_call: TRBJ2-3; clone_size: -; cdr3_length: 15; v_call: TRBV24-1; d_call: -